This TCR beta chain was sequenced for a study of early T cells in non-severe SARS-CoV-2 infection. Background on the study: From unsorted whole blood, bulk RNA was sequenced, and the chains remained unpaired.

Study-wide points: Sequences matched to VDJdb favored anti-spike CD8 responses, while private and CD4 specificities were missed.

The CDR3 is made up of 18 amino acids. The V gene end was trimmed by 3 bases and the J gene end by 1 base; junction bases not matched to a gene: 11. The TCR library protocol attached unique molecular identifiers to the individual cDNA molecules. TCRdb processed the 5' RACE reads anew with MiXCR; each CDR3 protein has one entry. The sample shows just over 80,000 distinct CDR3 sequences, around 15% of them seen only once. This clonotype was detected only a few times. Antigen: not known. Sequenced input: whole blood. The chain joins TRBV12-3 or TRBV12-4 to TRBJ2-5, with 10 positions matching TRBD1. This TCR derives from an adult who was a healthcare worker with PCR-confirmed SARS-CoV-2 infection or an uninfected control (not recorded which). For the CDR3, the DNA is TGTGCCAGCAGTTTTAGGTTTCGGACAGGGGGTGGCCAAGAGACCCAGTACTTC. It specifies CASSFRFRTGGGQETQYF.